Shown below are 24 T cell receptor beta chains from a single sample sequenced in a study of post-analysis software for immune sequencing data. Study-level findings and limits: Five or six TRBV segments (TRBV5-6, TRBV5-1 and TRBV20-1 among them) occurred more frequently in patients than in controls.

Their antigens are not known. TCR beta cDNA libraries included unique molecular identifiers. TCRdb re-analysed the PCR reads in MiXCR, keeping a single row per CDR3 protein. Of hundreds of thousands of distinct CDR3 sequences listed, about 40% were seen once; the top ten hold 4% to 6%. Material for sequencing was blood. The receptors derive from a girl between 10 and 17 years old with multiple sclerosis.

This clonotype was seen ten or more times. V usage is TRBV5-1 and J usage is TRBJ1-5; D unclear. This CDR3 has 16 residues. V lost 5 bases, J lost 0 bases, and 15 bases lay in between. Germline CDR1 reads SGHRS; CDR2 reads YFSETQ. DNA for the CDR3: TGCGCCAGCAGTATAGGCGGACTATATAGCAATCAGCCCCAGCATTTT. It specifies CASSIGGLYSNQPQHF.

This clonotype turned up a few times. CDR3 region: CASSVGAVVGPLRNSGANVLTF. DNA of the CDR3: TGTGCCAGCAGTGTGGGGGCTGTCGTGGGTCCCTTAAGGAACTCTGGGGCCAACGTCCTGACTTTC. The chain links TRBV2 to TRBJ2-6, with D perhaps matching TRBD1 (6 bases). The CDR3 is 22 amino acids. V lost 4 bases and J lost 0, with 28 bases in between. The germline V gene has CDR1 SNHLY and CDR2 FYNNEI.

CDR3 loop: CASSSGHTDTQYF. CDR3 nucleotide sequence: TGTGCCAGCAGTTCGGGCCACACAGATACGCAGTATTTT. V usage is TRBV27 and J usage is TRBJ2-3; D unclear. This CDR3 region has 13 residues. With 4 bases removed from V and 2 bases from J, the gap between germline ends came to 7 bases. Germline V lookup: CDR1 MNHEY, CDR2 SMNVEV (reference sequence).

CDR3 sequence (DNA): TGCGCCAGCAGCCCAGGGACTAGCGAGTTTGATACGCAGTATTTT. This translates into CASSPGTSEFDTQYF. The V call is TRBV4-1, the J call TRBJ2-3, with 10 bases aligning to TRBD2. Per germline, CDR1 MGHRA and CDR2 YSYEKL. J was trimmed by 6 bases and V by 4 bases; bases with no gene match: 7. The CDR3 is 15 amino acids.

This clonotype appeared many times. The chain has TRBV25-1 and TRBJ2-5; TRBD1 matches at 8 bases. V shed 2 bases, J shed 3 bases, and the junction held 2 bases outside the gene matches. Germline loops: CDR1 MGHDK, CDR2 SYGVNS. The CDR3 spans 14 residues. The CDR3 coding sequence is TGTGCCAGCAGTGAACAGGACAGGGAAGAGACCCAGTACTTC. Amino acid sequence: CASSEQDREETQYF.

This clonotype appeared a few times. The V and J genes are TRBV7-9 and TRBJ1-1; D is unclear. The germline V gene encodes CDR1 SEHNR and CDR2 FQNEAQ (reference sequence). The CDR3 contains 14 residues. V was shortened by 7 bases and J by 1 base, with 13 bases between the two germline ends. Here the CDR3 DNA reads TGTGCCAGCACCAACCAAGGAGCGAACACTGAAGCTTTCTTT. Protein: CASTNQGANTEAFF.

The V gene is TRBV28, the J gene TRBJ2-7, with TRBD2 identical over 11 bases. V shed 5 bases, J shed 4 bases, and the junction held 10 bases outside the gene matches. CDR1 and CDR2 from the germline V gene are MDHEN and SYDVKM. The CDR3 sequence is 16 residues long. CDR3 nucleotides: TGTGCCAGCAGTCCAATATTCGGGACTAGCGGATACGAGCAGTACTTC. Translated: CASSPIFGTSGYEQYF.

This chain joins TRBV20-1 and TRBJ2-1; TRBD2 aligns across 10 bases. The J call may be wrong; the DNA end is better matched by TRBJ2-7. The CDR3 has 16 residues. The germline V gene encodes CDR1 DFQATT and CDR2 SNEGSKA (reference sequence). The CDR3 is CSAQRASGSSYNEQYF. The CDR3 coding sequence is TGCAGTGCCCAAAGGGCTAGCGGGAGCTCCTACAATGAGCAGTACTTC.

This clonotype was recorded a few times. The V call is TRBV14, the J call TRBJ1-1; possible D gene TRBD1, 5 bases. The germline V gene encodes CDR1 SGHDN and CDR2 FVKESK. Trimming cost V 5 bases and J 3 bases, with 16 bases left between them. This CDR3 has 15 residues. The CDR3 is CASSIGSGRYTEAFF. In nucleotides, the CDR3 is TGTGCCAGCAGCATCGGATCGGGGCGGTACACTGAAGCTTTCTTT.

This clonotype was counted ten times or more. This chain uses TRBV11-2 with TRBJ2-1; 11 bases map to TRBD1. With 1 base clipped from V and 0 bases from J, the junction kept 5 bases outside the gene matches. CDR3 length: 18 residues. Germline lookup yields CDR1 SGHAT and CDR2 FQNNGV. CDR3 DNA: TGTGCCAGCAGCTTAGTTTTCGGGACAGGGGGCTCCTACAATGAGCAGTTCTTC. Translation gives CASSLVFGTGGSYNEQFF.

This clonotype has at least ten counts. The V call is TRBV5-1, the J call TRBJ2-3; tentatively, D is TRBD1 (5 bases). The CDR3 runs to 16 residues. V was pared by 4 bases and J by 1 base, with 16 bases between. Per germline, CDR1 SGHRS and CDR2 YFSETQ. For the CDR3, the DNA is TGCGCCAGCAGCAAGAGGACACCCTCGGGCACAGATACGCAGTATTTT. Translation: CASSKRTPSGTDTQYF.

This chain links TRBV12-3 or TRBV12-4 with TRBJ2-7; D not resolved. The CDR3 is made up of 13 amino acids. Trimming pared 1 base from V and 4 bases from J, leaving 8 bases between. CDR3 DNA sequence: TGTGCCAGCAGTTTAGGGCAGAAGTACGAGCAGTACTTC. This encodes CASSLGQKYEQYF.

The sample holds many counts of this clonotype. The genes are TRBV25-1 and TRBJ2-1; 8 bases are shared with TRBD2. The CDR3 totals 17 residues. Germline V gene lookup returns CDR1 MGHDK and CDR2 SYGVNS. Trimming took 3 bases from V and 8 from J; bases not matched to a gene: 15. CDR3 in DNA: TGTGCCAGCAGTGATCCCTCCCTAGCGGGTCTTAGGGATGAGCAGTTCTTC. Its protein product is CASSDPSLAGLRDEQFF. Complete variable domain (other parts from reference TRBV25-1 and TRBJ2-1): EADIYQTPRYLVIGTGKKITLECSQTMGHDKMYWYQQDPGMELHLIHYSYGVNSTEKGDLSSESTVSRIRTEHFPLTLESARPSHTSQYLCASSDPSLAGLRDEQFFGPGTRLTVL.

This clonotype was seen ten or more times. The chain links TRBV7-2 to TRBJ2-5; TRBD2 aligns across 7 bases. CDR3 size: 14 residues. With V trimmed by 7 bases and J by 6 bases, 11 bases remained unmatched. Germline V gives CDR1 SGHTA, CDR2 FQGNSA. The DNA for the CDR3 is TGTGCCAGCACCATGAGGGGAGGGGCAAAGACCCAGTACTTC. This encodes CASTMRGGAKTQYF. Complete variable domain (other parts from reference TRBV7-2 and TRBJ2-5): GAGVSQSPSNKVTEKGKDVELRCDPISGHTALYWYRQSLGQGLEFLIYFQGNSAPDKSGLPSDRFSAERTGGSVSTLTIQRTQQEDSAVYLCASTMRGGAKTQYFGPGTRLLVL.

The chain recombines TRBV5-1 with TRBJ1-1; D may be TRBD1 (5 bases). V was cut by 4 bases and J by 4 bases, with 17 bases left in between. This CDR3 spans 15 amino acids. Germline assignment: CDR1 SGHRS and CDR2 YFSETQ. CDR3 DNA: TGCGCCAGCAGCGGGACGGACAAAAGGGGCACTGAAGCTTTCTTT. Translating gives CASSGTDKRGTEAFF.

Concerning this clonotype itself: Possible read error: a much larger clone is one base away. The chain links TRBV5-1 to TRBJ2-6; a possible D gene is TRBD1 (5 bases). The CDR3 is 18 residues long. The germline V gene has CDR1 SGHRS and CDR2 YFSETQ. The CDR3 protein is CASNLVGQGVFSTNVLTF. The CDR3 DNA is TGCGCCAGCAACTTGGTAGGGCAGGGTGTGTTTAGTACCAACGTCCTGACTTTC.

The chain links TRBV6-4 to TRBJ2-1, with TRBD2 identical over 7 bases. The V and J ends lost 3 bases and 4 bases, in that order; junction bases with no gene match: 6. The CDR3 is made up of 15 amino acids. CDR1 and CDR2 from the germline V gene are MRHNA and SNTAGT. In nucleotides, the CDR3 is TGTGCCAGCAGTGAAGGCGGGAGAAGTTACAATGAGCAGTTCTTC. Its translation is CASSEGGRSYNEQFF.

CDR3 sequence: CSARPPEQGYGYTF. CDR3 DNA: TGCAGTGCTCGCCCCCCCGAACAGGGGTATGGCTACACCTTC. The chain carries TRBV20-1 and TRBJ1-2; the match to TRBD1 covers 7 bases. The CDR3 contains 14 residues. Unmatched junction bases numbered 11, after V lost 5 bases and J lost 5 bases. Germline-derived CDR1 and CDR2 are DFQATT and SNEGSKA (reference sequence).

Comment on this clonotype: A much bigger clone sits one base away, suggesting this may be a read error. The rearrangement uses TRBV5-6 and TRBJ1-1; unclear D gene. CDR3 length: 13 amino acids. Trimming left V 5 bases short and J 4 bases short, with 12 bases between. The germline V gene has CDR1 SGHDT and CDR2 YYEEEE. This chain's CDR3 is CASRFSGGTEAFF. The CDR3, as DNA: TGTGCCAGCAGGTTCTCAGGCGGCACTGAAGCTTTCTTT.

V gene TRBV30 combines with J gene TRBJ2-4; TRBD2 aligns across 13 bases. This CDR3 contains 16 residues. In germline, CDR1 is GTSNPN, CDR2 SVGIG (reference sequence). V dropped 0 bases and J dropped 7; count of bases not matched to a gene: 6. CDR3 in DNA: TGTGCCTGGAGTGTACACACTAGCGGGAGGGCCAACATTCAGTACTTC. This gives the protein CAWSVHTSGRANIQYF. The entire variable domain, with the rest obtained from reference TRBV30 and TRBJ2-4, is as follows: SQTIHQWPATLVQPVGSPLSLECTVEGTSNPNLYWYRQAAGRGLQLLFYSVGIGQISSEVPQNLSASRPQDRQFILSSKKLLLSDSGFYLCAWSVHTSGRANIQYFGAGTRLSVL.

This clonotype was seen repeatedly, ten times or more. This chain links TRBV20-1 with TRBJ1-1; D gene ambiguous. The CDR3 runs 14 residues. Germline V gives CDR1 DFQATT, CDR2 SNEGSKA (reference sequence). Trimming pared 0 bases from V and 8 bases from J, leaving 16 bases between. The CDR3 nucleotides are TGCAGTGCTAGAGAGCCAGACGACACGAGGGAAGCTTTCTTT. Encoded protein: CSAREPDDTREAFF.

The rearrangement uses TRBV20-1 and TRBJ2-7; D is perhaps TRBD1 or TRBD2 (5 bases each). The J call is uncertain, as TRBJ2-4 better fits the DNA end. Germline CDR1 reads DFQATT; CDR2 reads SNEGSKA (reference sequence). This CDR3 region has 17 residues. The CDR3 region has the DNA TGCAGTGCTAGAGATGTCTTTATCGGGGCAGCCAAAAACATTCAGTACTTC. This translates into CSARDVFIGAAKNIQYF.

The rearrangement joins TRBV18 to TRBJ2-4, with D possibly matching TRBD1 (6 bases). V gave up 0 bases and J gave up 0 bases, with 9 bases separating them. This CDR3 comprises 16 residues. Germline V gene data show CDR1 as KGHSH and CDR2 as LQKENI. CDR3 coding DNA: TGTGCCAGCTCACCACCGGGGGCTTTAGCCAAAAACATTCAGTACTTC. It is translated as CASSPPGALAKNIQYF.

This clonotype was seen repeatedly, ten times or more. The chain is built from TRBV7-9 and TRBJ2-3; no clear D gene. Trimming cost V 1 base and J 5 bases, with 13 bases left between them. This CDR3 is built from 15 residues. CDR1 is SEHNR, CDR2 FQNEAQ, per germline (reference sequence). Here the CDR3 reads CASSLGTLLGDTQYF. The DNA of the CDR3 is TGTGCCAGCAGCTTAGGGACGTTGCTTGGAGATACGCAGTATTTT.